This T cell receptor beta chain comes out of a study of blood T cell repertoires in COVID-19. Produced via immunoSEQ multiplex PCR; TCRdb's table is partial and in-frame only. The top ten clones hold around 2.1% of a sample with around 300,000 clones, approximately 86% of them seen once. This CDR3 is 13 amino acids long. V dropped 7 bases and J dropped 3 bases, with 12 bases sitting between them. Per germline, CDR1 LNHDA and CDR2 SQIVND (reference sequence). Material for sequencing was peripheral blood. This chain uses TRBV19 with TRBJ1-1; D is unresolved. The sequence came from a young woman who had recovered from COVID-19. For the CDR3, the DNA is TGTGCCAGTACCTCCTCCCGGGACACTGAAGCTTTCTTT. Translated: CASTSSRDTEAFF.